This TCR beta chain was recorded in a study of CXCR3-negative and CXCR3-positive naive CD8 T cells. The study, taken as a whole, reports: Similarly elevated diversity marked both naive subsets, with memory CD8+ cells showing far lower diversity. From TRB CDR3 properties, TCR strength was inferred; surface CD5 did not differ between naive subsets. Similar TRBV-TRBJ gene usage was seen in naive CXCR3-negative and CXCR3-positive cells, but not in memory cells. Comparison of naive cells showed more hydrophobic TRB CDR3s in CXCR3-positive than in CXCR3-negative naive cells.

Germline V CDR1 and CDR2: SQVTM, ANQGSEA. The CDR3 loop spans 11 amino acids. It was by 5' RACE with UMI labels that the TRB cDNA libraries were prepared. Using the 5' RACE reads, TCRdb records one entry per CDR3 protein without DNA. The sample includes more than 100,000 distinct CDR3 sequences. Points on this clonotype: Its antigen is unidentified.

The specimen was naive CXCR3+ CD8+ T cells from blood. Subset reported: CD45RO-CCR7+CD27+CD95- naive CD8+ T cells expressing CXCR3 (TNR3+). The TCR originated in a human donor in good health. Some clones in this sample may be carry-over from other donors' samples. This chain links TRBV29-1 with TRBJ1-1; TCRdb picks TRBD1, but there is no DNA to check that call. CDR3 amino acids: CSVDLGAEAFF.